This is a list of T cell receptor beta chains from one sample in a study of T cell repertoires in cytomegalovirus infection. A single record per CDR3 protein comes from TCRdb applying MiXCR to the reads. The table has around 550,000 distinct CDR3 sequences, more than 25% seen once. What was sequenced was PBMCs. The receptors were gathered from a human donor in good health (CMV status not recorded). Some clones in this sample may be carry-over from other donors' samples. CDR3s include the opening cysteine and the closing phenylalanine or tryptophan. The D gene is left open where the match is weak. The size field is filled for only some rows; it gives once, few, many or a size class.

j_gene | abundance | d_gene | v_gene | CDR3aa | CDR3nt
TRBJ2-6 | - | - | TRBV18 | CASSPTGHSGANVLTF | TGTGCCAGCTCACCAACAGGGCACTCTGGGGCCAACGTCCTGACTTTC
TRBJ2-1 | - | - | TRBV12-5 | CASGLVRNSPTGNEQFF | TGTGCTAGTGGTTTGGTACGGAATAGCCCTACGGGCAATGAGCAGTTCTTC
TRBJ2-1 | - | TRBD2 | TRBV12-3/TRBV12-4 | CASSNSGSLINEQFF | TGTGCCAGCAGTAATAGCGGGAGCCTGATAAATGAGCAGTTCTTC
TRBJ2-1 | many | TRBD2 | TRBV7-2 | CASSLSGGPYNEQFF | TGTGCCAGCAGCTTGTCGGGAGGGCCCTACAATGAGCAGTTCTTC
TRBJ2-1 | - | TRBD2 | TRBV15 | CATSPRARQTSGGDEQFF | TGTGCCACCAGCCCCCGAGCGCGGCAGACTAGCGGGGGGGATGAGCAGTTCTTC
TRBJ2-7 | - | TRBD1 | TRBV11-1 | CASSLGPWDRYEQYF | TGTGCCAGCAGCTTAGGGCCATGGGACAGATACGAGCAGTACTTC
TRBJ1-3 | few | - | TRBV7-8 | CASSANPLRDLRDTIYF | TGTGCCAGCAGCGCAAATCCCCTCCGGGACCTCCGGGACACCATATATTTT
TRBJ1-4 | - | - | TRBV4-3 | CASSQTASVGEKLFF | TGCGCCAGCAGCCAGACAGCCTCGGTCGGTGAAAAACTGTTTTTT
TRBJ1-1 | few | - | TRBV19 | CASSPRPSAMNTEAFF | TGTGCCAGTAGTCCGCGTCCCTCGGCAATGAACACTGAAGCTTTCTTT
TRBJ2-2 | many | TRBD2 | TRBV7-2 | CASSLMGLAGSGELFF | TGTGCCAGCAGCTTAATGGGACTAGCGGGTTCCGGGGAGCTGTTTTTT
TRBJ2-3 | few | TRBD2 | TRBV6-5 | CASSYTSGVTDTQYF | TGTGCCAGCAGTTATACTAGCGGGGTTACAGATACGCAGTATTTT
TRBJ2-7 | - | TRBD1 | TRBV12-3/TRBV12-4 | CASSFHRGEQYF | TGTGCCAGCAGTTTCCACAGGGGCGAGCAGTACTTC
TRBJ1-5 | many | - | TRBV7-2 | CASSLGFDQPQHF | TGTGCCAGCAGCTTAGGGTTCGATCAGCCCCAGCATTTT
TRBJ2-6 | few | TRBD1 | TRBV6-5 | CASSRTGGYSGANVLTF | TGTGCCAGCAGTCGGACAGGGGGGTACTCTGGGGCCAACGTCCTGACTTTC
TRBJ2-3 | - | - | TRBV24-1 | CATSDFRQYTDTQYF | TGTGCCACCAGTGATTTTAGGCAGTACACAGATACGCAGTATTTT
TRBJ1-5 | - | - | TRBV7-2 | CASSLATDGRQPQHF | TGTGCCAGCAGCTTAGCTACAGATGGGCGGCAGCCCCAGCATTTT
TRBJ2-3 | - | TRBD2 | TRBV6-2/TRBV6-3 | CASSYQRELTDTQYF | TGTGCCAGCAGTTACCAGCGGGAACTAACAGATACGCAGTATTTT
TRBJ2-1 | - | - | TRBV4-3 | CASSQGGAGKAYNEQFF | TGCGCCAGCAGCCAAGGCGGGGCGGGAAAGGCCTACAATGAGCAGTTCTTC
TRBJ2-1 | few | - | TRBV30 | CAWTPRGSIPHF | TGTGCCTGGACCCCCAGGGGCTCTATTCCTCACTTC
TRBJ1-3 | - | TRBD1 | TRBV11-2 | CASSTRTGDLSGNTIYF | TGTGCCAGCAGCACCCGGACAGGAGACCTCTCTGGAAACACCATATATTTT
TRBJ1-1 | few | - | TRBV6-2/TRBV6-3 | CASSDFQGNTEAFF | TGTGCCAGCAGTGACTTTCAAGGAAACACTGAAGCTTTCTTT
TRBJ2-5 | many | - | TRBV7-2 | CASSLPEQETQYF | TGTGCCAGCAGCTTACCGGAACAAGAGACCCAGTACTTC
TRBJ2-3 | few | TRBD2 | TRBV7-9 | CASSLLAGHGAQYF | TGTGCCAGCAGCTTACTAGCGGGCCACGGAGCGCAGTATTTT
TRBJ1-5 | - | - | TRBV28 | CASTGRPYQPQHF | TGTGCCAGCACAGGTAGGCCCTATCAGCCCCAGCATTTT
TRBJ1-1 | - | - | TRBV6-1 | CASSPPGGGFTEAFF | TGTGCCAGCAGCCCCCCGGGGGGGGGGTTCACTGAAGCTTTCTTT
TRBJ2-2 | few | - | TRBV25-1 | CASRGWGELFF | TGTGCCAGCAGAGGGTGGGGGGAGCTGTTTTTT
TRBJ2-3 | few | TRBD1 | TRBV10-3 | CAIMGQGTDTQYF | TGTGCCATCATGGGACAGGGAACAGATACGCAGTATTTT
TRBJ2-2 | many | - | TRBV7-2 | CASSLVSRQGNTGELFF | TGTGCCAGCAGCTTAGTTAGCCGGCAGGGGAACACCGGGGAGCTGTTTTTT
TRBJ1-1 | - | - | TRBV11-2 | CASIYTRGTEAFF | TGTGCCAGCATCTACACCAGGGGCACTGAAGCTTTCTTT
TRBJ1-1 | few | - | TRBV20-1 | CSAARLGDTEAFF | TGCAGTGCTGCTAGGTTAGGGGACACTGAAGCTTTCTTT
TRBJ2-1 | few | TRBD2 | TRBV7-6 | CASSFRASGGGEQFF | TGTGCCAGCAGCTTTCGGGCTTCGGGAGGGGGTGAGCAGTTCTTC
TRBJ2-1 | - | TRBD2 | TRBV24-1 | CATSAMTSGRHNEQFF | TGTGCCACCAGTGCCATGACTAGCGGGAGACACAATGAGCAGTTCTTC
TRBJ2-3 | - | TRBD2 | TRBV6-2/TRBV6-3 | CASRDTSGSIDTQYF | TGTGCCAGCAGAGACACTAGCGGGAGTATAGATACGCAGTATTTT
TRBJ2-7 | few | TRBD2 | TRBV10-3 | CAISEAGTTYEQYF | TGTGCCATCAGTGAGGCTGGGACTACCTACGAGCAGTACTTC
TRBJ2-3 | - | - | TRBV7-6 | CASSRQLPTDTQYF | TGTGCCAGCAGCCGACAGCTGCCCACAGATACGCAGTATTTT
TRBJ2-5 | - | TRBD1 | TRBV5-4 | CASSPGDRGQETQYF | TGTGCCAGCAGCCCGGGGGACAGGGGGCAGGAGACCCAGTACTTC
TRBJ2-1 | few | - | TRBV7-9 | CASSRDSFMSGSEFF | TGTGCCAGCAGCCGAGACAGTTTTATGAGCGGTTCGGAGTTCTTC
TRBJ2-2 | - | TRBD2 | TRBV7-9 | CASSEGLATNTGELFF | TGTGCCAGCAGCGAGGGACTAGCGACTAACACCGGGGAGCTGTTTTTT
TRBJ1-2 | few | - | TRBV20-1 | CSARPGPPYGYTF | TGCAGTGCTAGACCGGGACCACCCTATGGCTACACCTTC
TRBJ2-1 | once | - | TRBV5-4 | CASSPGGRGIFYNEQFF | TGTGCCAGCAGCCCTGGTGGCAGGGGAATTTTTTACAATGAGCAGTTCTTC
TRBJ2-1 | - | - | TRBV12-3/TRBV12-4 | CASSLKVVVKEQFF | TGTGCCAGCAGTTTAAAGGTAGTAGTCAAGGAGCAGTTCTTC
TRBJ1-2 | few | - | TRBV6-5 | CASSGVGDEGYTF | TGTGCCAGCAGTGGAGTCGGGGACGAGGGCTACACCTTC
TRBJ2-1 | once | - | TRBV7-3 | CASSPRRSRGMDELFF | TGTGCCAGCAGCCCCCGACGGTCAAGGGGCATGGATGAGCTGTTCTTC
TRBJ2-2 | many | - | TRBV10-3 | CAISDASGGGDTGELFF | TGTGCCATCAGTGACGCCTCCGGGGGAGGAGACACCGGGGAGCTGTTTTTT
TRBJ1-6 | - | - | TRBV6-1 | CASSETGGSNSPLHF | TGTGCCAGCAGCGAGACTGGCGGCAGTAATTCACCCCTCCACTTT
TRBJ1-2 | once | - | TRBV2 | CASSEGRAAYGYTF | TGTGCCAGCAGTGAGGGCAGGGCAGCTTATGGCTACACCTTC
TRBJ2-1 | many | TRBD1 | TRBV7-2 | CASSSSGGWNEQFF | TGTGCCAGCAGCTCCTCAGGGGGCTGGAATGAGCAGTTCTTC
TRBJ2-1 | - | - | TRBV4-3 | CASSQDGQLLAEQFF | TGCGCCAGCAGCCAAGATGGGCAGCTTTTGGCTGAGCAGTTCTTC
TRBJ1-5 | few | TRBD1 | TRBV19 | CASSILTGVSNQPQHF | TGTGCCAGTAGTATCCTAACAGGGGTAAGCAATCAGCCCCAGCATTTT
TRBJ2-3 | few | - | TRBV28 | CASSQGGSSTDTQYF | TGTGCCAGCAGCCAAGGGGGATCTAGCACAGATACGCAGTATTTT
TRBJ2-1 | - | - | TRBV6-2/TRBV6-3 | CASSYRAGPGNEQFF | TGTGCCAGCAGTTACCGTGCGGGACCTGGCAATGAGCAGTTCTTC
TRBJ2-7 | - | TRBD2 | TRBV29-1 | CSVEASGRSEQYF | TGCAGCGTTGAAGCTAGCGGGAGAAGCGAGCAGTACTTC
TRBJ1-1 | - | - | TRBV20-1 | CSTRQPNTEAFF | TGCAGTACCCGGCAGCCGAACACTGAAGCTTTCTTT
TRBJ2-7 | many | - | TRBV4-2 | CASSQDSGTSYEQYF | TGTGCCAGCAGCCAAGATTCCGGAACTTCCTACGAGCAGTACTTC
TRBJ2-7 | once | - | TRBV29-1 | CSVELGGTSYEQYF | TGCAGCGTTGAACTAGGGGGAACCTCCTACGAGCAGTACTTC
TRBJ2-5 | few | TRBD2 | TRBV7-2 | CASSLAGTSAQETQYF | TGTGCCAGCAGCTTAGCCGGGACTAGCGCACAAGAGACCCAGTACTTC
TRBJ2-1 | - | TRBD2 | TRBV7-3 | CASSSEAGTHNEQFF | TGTGCCAGCAGCTCGGAAGCGGGAACACACAATGAGCAGTTCTTC
TRBJ1-2 | - | - | TRBV28 | CASSSPSGIVIYGYTF | TGTGCCAGCAGTTCCCCCTCAGGGATAGTAATCTATGGCTACACCTTC
TRBJ2-3 | - | - | TRBV4-3 | CASSWGGGKDTQYF | TGCGCCAGCAGCTGGGGCGGGGGCAAAGATACGCAGTATTTT
TRBJ2-7 | - | - | TRBV6-6 | CASSYSARAAYEQYF | TGTGCCAGCAGTTACTCGGCCAGGGCGGCCTACGAGCAGTACTTC